This is a list of T cell receptor beta chains from one sample in a study of molecular identifiers for immune sequencing clone quantification. TCRdb itself ran the PCR reads through MiXCR, one entry per CDR3 protein. Among approximately 630,000 distinct CDR3 sequences listed, over 25% were seen once. Sequencing was done on a sample of naive CD8+ T cells from blood, with Jurkat cell RNA spiked in. These receptors were collected from a human donor in good health. Some libraries in this study had Jurkat cell RNA spiked in. Both conserved end residues are part of each CDR3. The D gene is left open where the match is weak. Expanded clones get a size class; other rows say once, few or many, or leave the size out.

J,D,size,V,DNA,CDR3
TRBJ2-3,TRBD2,.,TRBV5-3,TGTGCCATCTCCAGGACTAGCGGGGGGCCAAAGGCAGATACGCAGTATTTT,CAISRTSGGPKADTQYF
TRBJ1-5,.,few,TRBV19,TGTGCCAGTAGGCTAAATAGGGGCTCATTTCAGCCCCAGCATTTT,CASRLNRGSFQPQHF
TRBJ1-1,.,many,TRBV4-3,TGCGCCAGCAGCCAAGAATCGGGACACCAGATGAACACTGAAGCTTTCTTT,CASSQESGHQMNTEAFF
TRBJ1-5,.,.,TRBV19,TGTGCCAGTAGGCGCGGGGGTAGCAATCAGCCCCAGCATTTT,CASRRGGSNQPQHF
TRBJ2-7,.,few,TRBV5-1,TGCGCCAGCAGCTGGGTCGACAGGACCTACGAGCAGTACTTC,CASSWVDRTYEQYF
TRBJ2-7,.,.,TRBV29-1,TGCAGCGGTGGGACATCCTACGAGCAGTACTTC,CSGGTSYEQYF
TRBJ2-3,.,many,TRBV6-6,TGTGCCAGCAGTTACTTAAAGGCGGGAATGAGGCCAGATACGCAGTATTTT,CASSYLKAGMRPDTQYF
TRBJ2-3,.,.,TRBV12-5,TGTGCTAGTGGTTTGGTACTGGGAAGCACAGATACGCAGTATTTT,CASGLVLGSTDTQYF
TRBJ2-1,.,.,TRBV30,TGTGCCTGGAACGCGGTATTGAATGAGCAGTTCTTC,CAWNAVLNEQFF
TRBJ2-3,.,many,TRBV5-4,TGTGCCAGCAGCTTGGACACCGACTTCACAGATACGCAGTATTTT,CASSLDTDFTDTQYF
TRBJ2-1,TRBD1,few,TRBV4-3,TGCGCCAGCAGCCGCGGGACAGGGATTTACAATGAGCAGTTCTTC,CASSRGTGIYNEQFF
TRBJ2-5,.,many,TRBV7-9,TGTGCCAGCAGCTCCTCAGAAGAGACCCAGTACTTC,CASSSSEETQYF
TRBJ2-2,.,few,TRBV18,TGTGCCAGCTCACAACCAGAGACCCAAAACACCGGGGAGCTGTTTTTT,CASSQPETQNTGELFF
TRBJ2-1,TRBD2,.,TRBV7-2,TGTGCCAGCCGCACCCATAGCGGGAGTGTCTATCATGAGCCGTTCTTC,CASRTHSGSVYHEPFF
TRBJ2-7,TRBD2,once,TRBV27,TGTGCCAGCAGTCTTAACCCCAGCGGGACGGTCGGGCAGTACTTC,CASSLNPSGTVGQYF
TRBJ2-7,TRBD1,many,TRBV7-9,TGTGCCAGCAGCGGCGGCAGGGGGTACGAGCAGTACTTC,CASSGGRGYEQYF
TRBJ2-3,TRBD2,few,TRBV14,TGTGCCAGCAGCCAAGACCTTAGCGGGTATGGAGATACGCAGTATTTT,CASSQDLSGYGDTQYF
TRBJ2-1,TRBD2,few,TRBV20-1,TGCAGTGCTTCAAACCGGGACTACCACAATGAGCAGTTCTTC,CSASNRDYHNEQFF
TRBJ2-3,TRBD2,many,TRBV29-1,TGCAGCGTTGATAAGACTAGCGGCACAGATACGCAGTATTTT,CSVDKTSGTDTQYF
TRBJ1-2,TRBD1,few,TRBV5-1,TGCGCCAGCAGCTCAGACAGGGACTTACACTATGGCTACACCTTC,CASSSDRDLHYGYTF
TRBJ1-6,.,few,TRBV27,TGTGCCAGCAGTTTATCAGGGATCAGGACCCTCCACTTT,CASSLSGIRTLHF
TRBJ2-3,.,few,TRBV4-1,TGCGCCAGCAGCCAATCGGCGGGGGCTGAGACAGATACGCAGTATTTT,CASSQSAGAETDTQYF
TRBJ2-1,.,few,TRBV28,TGTGCCAGCAGTTTATTCGGGGGCGGGAATGAGCAGTTCTTC,CASSLFGGGNEQFF
TRBJ2-7,.,few,TRBV4-1,TGCGCCAGCAGCCCTTCGAGGGCGGTGGACGAGCAGTACTTC,CASSPSRAVDEQYF
TRBJ1-1,.,few,TRBV6-5,TGTGCCAGCAGTTACCGGCGAGAGAACACTGAAGCTTTCTTT,CASSYRRENTEAFF
TRBJ2-1,.,.,TRBV6-6,TGTGCCAGCAGTTTTGGGGGGCCGTACAATGCGCAGTTCTTC,CASSFGGPYNAQFF
TRBJ2-6,.,few,TRBV4-3,TGCGCCGCCGCCCCTTGGTACTCTGGGGCCAACGTCCTGACTTTC,CAAAPWYSGANVLTF
TRBJ1-1,.,.,TRBV29-1,TGCAGCGTTGTCGGTTGCACTGAAGCTTTCTTT,CSVVGCTEAFF
TRBJ1-1,.,many,TRBV12-3/TRBV12-4,TGTGCCAGCAGTTTAGGGACAGTGAACACTGAAGCTTTCTTT,CASSLGTVNTEAFF
TRBJ2-2,.,many,TRBV28,TGTGCCAGCAGTTTTGCCCAAACAGTGAACACCGGGGAGCTGTTTTTT,CASSFAQTVNTGELFF
TRBJ2-7,TRBD1,.,TRBV27,TGTGCCAGCACCCGAAGGGGACAGGGGGCTCACGAGCAGTACTTC,CASTRRGQGAHEQYF
TRBJ1-2,.,few,TRBV29-1,TGCAGCGCCGCCTGGGACATCTATGGCTACACCTTC,CSAAWDIYGYTF
TRBJ2-1,.,.,TRBV6-2/TRBV6-3,TGTGCCAGCAGCCACGAAATCGGAGGCAACTCCTACAATGAGCAGTTCTTC,CASSHEIGGNSYNEQFF
TRBJ1-6,.,many,TRBV4-3,TGCGCCAGCAGCCCCCATTCTAGGGGAAAAAATAATTCACCCCTCCACTTT,CASSPHSRGKNNSPLHF
TRBJ1-1,.,many,TRBV28,TGTGCCAGCAGTTTTAGGGGGTCCACTGAAGCTTTCTTT,CASSFRGSTEAFF
TRBJ2-3,.,few,TRBV15,TGTGCCACCAGCAGGGCGGAAGGGGGCACAGATACGCAGTATTTT,CATSRAEGGTDTQYF
TRBJ2-3,.,many,TRBV6-5,TGTGCCAGCAGCCCTAGGCAGGGGTTTTCAGATACGCAGTATTTT,CASSPRQGFSDTQYF
TRBJ2-5,.,many,TRBV27,TGTGCCAGCAGTTTAGGCACCCAAGAGACCCAGTACTTC,CASSLGTQETQYF
TRBJ2-7,.,.,TRBV27,TGTGCCAGCGGGGGGGCGGGGGCCGAGCAGTACTTC,CASGGAGAEQYF
TRBJ2-5,.,few,TRBV6-1,TGTGCCAGCAGTGACTACAGGGACCTGGAGGAGACCCAGTACTTC,CASSDYRDLEETQYF
TRBJ2-3,TRBD2,.,TRBV19,TGTGCCAGTAGTATTGGTCTTGGACTAGCGGACCTGAGTACGCAGTATTTT,CASSIGLGLADLSTQYF
TRBJ2-7,.,.,TRBV4-1,TGCGCCAGCAGCCAATTGACAAGCTACGAGCAGTACTTC,CASSQLTSYEQYF
TRBJ1-2,TRBD1,few,TRBV14,TGTGCCAGCAGCCAAGATCGGGCAGGGGGTAACTATGGCTACACCTTC,CASSQDRAGGNYGYTF
TRBJ2-5,TRBD2,many,TRBV3-1,TGTGCCAGCATGTTAGCGGGACTAGATGAGACCCAGTACTTC,CASMLAGLDETQYF
TRBJ1-5,.,.,TRBV25-1,TGTGCCAGCAGTGATACGGGGTTGGGGCCCCAGCATTTT,CASSDTGLGPQHF
TRBJ2-6,TRBD1,.,TRBV9,TGTGCCAGCAGCGTCCGGGACAGTTTGTCTGGGGCCAACGTCCTGACTTTC,CASSVRDSLSGANVLTF
TRBJ2-1,TRBD1,once,TRBV7-6,TGTGCCAGCAGCTTAAGTCTGGGGACAGCACCGTCCTACAATGAGCAGTTCTTC,CASSLSLGTAPSYNEQFF